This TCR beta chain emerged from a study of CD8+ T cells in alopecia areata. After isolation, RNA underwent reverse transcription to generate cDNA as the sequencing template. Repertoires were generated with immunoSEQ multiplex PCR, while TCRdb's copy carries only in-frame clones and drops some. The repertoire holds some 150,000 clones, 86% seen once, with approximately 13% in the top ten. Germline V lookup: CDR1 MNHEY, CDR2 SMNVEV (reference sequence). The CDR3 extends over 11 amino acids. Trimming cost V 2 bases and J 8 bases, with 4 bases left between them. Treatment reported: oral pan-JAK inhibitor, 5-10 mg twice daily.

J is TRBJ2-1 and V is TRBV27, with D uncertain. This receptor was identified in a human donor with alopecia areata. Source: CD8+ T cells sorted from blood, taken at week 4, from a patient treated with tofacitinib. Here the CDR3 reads CASSLNHEQFF. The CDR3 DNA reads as TGTGCCAGCAGTTTAAACCATGAGCAGTTCTTC.